These 25 T cell receptor beta chains originate from one sample sequenced in a study of early T cells in non-severe SARS-CoV-2 infection. Each CDR3 protein gets one entry after TCRdb re-called the 5' RACE reads with MiXCR. The sample holds fewer than 40,000 distinct CDR3 sequences, 5% to 7% seen once. Sequenced sample: whole blood. The receptors come from an adult who was a healthcare worker with PCR-confirmed SARS-CoV-2 infection or an uninfected control (not recorded which).

This clonotype was counted at least ten times. In nucleotides, the CDR3 is TGCGCCAGCAGCTTGGGGGCAGGCGGTAACTATGGCTACACCTTC. Amino acids: CASSLGAGGNYGYTF. V is TRBV5-1 and J is TRBJ1-2, with D unclear. There are 15 residues in the CDR3. The ends were cut back, 0 bases at V and 1 base at J, with 10 bases in the middle. Germline-derived CDR1 and CDR2 are SGHRS and YFSETQ.

This clonotype was counted ten times or more. The chain has TRBV29-1 and TRBJ1-1, with a weak D call TRBD1 (6 bases). V dropped 4 bases and J dropped 10 bases, with 25 bases sitting between them. The CDR3 runs 15 residues. Germline assignment: CDR1 SQVTM and CDR2 ANQGSEA. The DNA of the CDR3 is TGCAGCGTTGTGGGGAACCGGGACACCGACACGGGAGCTTTCTTT. This translates into CSVVGNRDTDTGAFF.

This chain links TRBV20-1 with TRBJ2-6; TRBD1 matches at 7 bases. This CDR3 is 16 amino acids long. The germline gives CDR1 DFQATT, CDR2 SNEGSKA (reference sequence). Unmatched junction bases numbered 6, after V lost 3 bases and J lost 1 base. The CDR3 nucleotides read TGCAGTGCTAGTGGGGACAGACCTTCTGGGGCCAACGTCCTGACTTTC. It translates to CSASGDRPSGANVLTF.

The chain uses TRBV6-2 or TRBV6-3 and TRBJ2-4; the D is unclear. The length of the CDR3 is 14 residues. V lost 0 bases and J lost 0, with 3 bases in between. From germline, CDR1 is MNHEY and CDR2 SVGEGT. CDR3 sequence (DNA): TGTGCCAGCAGTTACTCGGGAGCCAAAAACATTCAGTACTTC. Its protein is CASSYSGAKNIQYF.

The chain recombines TRBV4-2 with TRBJ2-2; 9 nucleotides match TRBD2. The CDR3 sequence is 16 residues long. The germline CDR1 and CDR2 sequences are LGHNA and YNFKEQ. V shed 1 base, J shed 5 bases, and the junction held 5 bases outside the gene matches. CDR3 protein: CASSQGLAGVTGELFF. The CDR3, as DNA: TGTGCCAGCAGCCAAGGGTTAGCGGGGGTGACCGGGGAGCTGTTTTTT.

This clonotype was observed many times. V usage is TRBV12-3 or TRBV12-4 and J usage is TRBJ1-5; weak D call: TRBD1 (5 bases). This CDR3 spans 16 amino acids. V lost 5 bases and J lost 0, with 14 bases in between. In nucleotides, the CDR3 is TGTGCCAGCAGTCCACGGACAACTGATAGCAATCAGCCCCAGCATTTT. This sequence encodes CASSPRTTDSNQPQHF.

This clonotype was recorded at least ten times. The chain links TRBV30 to TRBJ1-6; D remains unclear. The CDR3 runs to 11 residues. Germline loops: CDR1 GTSNPN, CDR2 SVGIG (reference sequence). Trimming left V 0 bases short and J 8 bases short, with 2 bases between. The chain's CDR3 is CAWSVDSPLHF. The CDR3 bases are TGTGCCTGGAGTGTGGATTCACCCCTCCACTTT.

This clonotype appeared many times. The rearrangement joins TRBV7-2 to TRBJ2-3; the D is unclear. Germline lookup yields CDR1 SGHTA and CDR2 FQGNSA. Trimming left V 4 bases short and J 4 bases short, with 12 bases between. This CDR3 spans 14 amino acids. CDR3 residues: CASSSLPSPDTQYF. CDR3 bases: TGTGCCAGCAGCTCTTTACCATCCCCAGATACGCAGTATTTT.

There are many counts of this clonotype. This sequence joins TRBV7-3 and TRBJ2-7; D not certain. The CDR3 runs 15 residues. Trimming shortened V by 5 bases and J by 1 base, and 15 bases separated the two germline ends. The germline gives CDR1 SGHTA, CDR2 FQGTGA. The chain's CDR3 is CASSTPRGPSYEQYF. CDR3 in DNA: TGTGCCAGCAGCACCCCGCGAGGACCTTCCTACGAGCAGTACTTC. Based on the CDR3 plus reference TRBV7-3 and TRBJ2-7, the full variable domain is GAGVSQTPSNKVTEKGKYVELRCDPISGHTALYWYRQSLGQGPEFLIYFQGTGAADDSGLPNDRFFAVRPEGSVSTLKIQRTERGDSAVYLCASSTPRGPSYEQYFGPGTRLTVT.

The V and J genes are TRBV20-1 and TRBJ2-7; TRBD1 might be the D (6 bases). V lost 0 bases and J lost 3, with 21 bases in between. CDR1 is DFQATT, CDR2 SNEGSKA, per germline (reference sequence). The CDR3 is 17 amino acids. CDR3 loop: CSARDSAPRQALYEQYF. CDR3 DNA sequence: TGCAGTGCTAGAGATTCAGCTCCGAGACAGGCTCTCTACGAGCAGTACTTC.

Ten or more counts support this clonotype. This sequence joins TRBV12-3 or TRBV12-4 and TRBJ2-7, with 10 bases fitting TRBD1. The J segment lost 6 bases and the V segment lost 5 bases, leaving 7 bases of the junction unmatched. The CDR3 sequence is 14 residues long. The CDR3 sequence: CASSPGTGVFEQYF. DNA of the CDR3: TGTGCCAGCAGTCCCGGGACAGGGGTTTTCGAGCAGTACTTC.

J is TRBJ2-7 and V is TRBV10-3; 7 bases agree with TRBD2. V lost 3 bases, J lost 1 base, and 6 bases stayed unmatched. The CDR3 spans 15 residues. The V gene's germline CDR1 is ENHRY and CDR2 SYGVKD. The DNA of the CDR3 is TGTGCCATCAGTGATGGGGGGGATGGGTCCTACGAGCAGTACTTC. Encoded protein: CAISDGGDGSYEQYF.

This clonotype was seen a few times. The chain joins TRBV7-6 to TRBJ2-5; weak D call: TRBD1 (5 bases). V dropped 5 bases and J dropped 0 bases, with 10 bases sitting between them. Germline lookup yields CDR1 SGHVS and CDR2 FNYEAQ. CDR3 size: 14 residues. This CDR3 is CASSARQHQETQYF. CDR3 coding DNA: TGTGCCAGCAGCGCTCGACAGCACCAAGAGACCCAGTACTTC.

The J gene is TRBJ2-4, the V gene TRBV11-2; the D gene is possibly TRBD2 (6 bases). Germline CDR1 SGHAT, CDR2 FQNNGV. Trimming took 0 bases from V and 1 from J, leaving 13 bases between them. The CDR3 totals 17 residues. The CDR3 is CASSLDQRVVAKNIQYF. The CDR3 region has the DNA TGTGCCAGCAGCTTAGACCAGCGGGTTGTGGCCAAAAACATTCAGTACTTC.

This clonotype was seen ten or more times. The chain carries TRBV6-5 and TRBJ2-1; 9 bases are a match to TRBD1. This CDR3 is built from 16 residues. The J segment lost 7 bases and the V segment lost 6 bases, leaving 13 bases of the junction unmatched. Looked up from germline, CDR1 is MNHEY and CDR2 is SVGAGI. The CDR3 bases are TGTGCCAGCAGCTTAACAGGGGGCGCGACGGGGAATGAGCAGTTCTTC. It specifies CASSLTGGATGNEQFF.

Ten or more counts support this clonotype. The gene calls are TRBV6-5 and TRBJ1-3; no clear D gene. The CDR3 runs to 11 residues. Per the germline V gene, CDR1 is MNHEY and CDR2 is SVGAGI. Trimming left V 5 bases short and J 8 bases short, with 7 bases between. For the CDR3, the DNA is TGTGCCAGCAGTCAGAGTGACACCATATATTTT. It codes for CASSQSDTIYF.

This clonotype was seen ten or more times. The chain links TRBV28 to TRBJ1-1; 12 bases agree with TRBD1. The CDR3 runs to 20 residues. J gave up 4 bases and V 6 bases, and 21 bases lay outside the gene matches. Germline V CDR1 and CDR2: MDHEN, SYDVKM. The CDR3 nucleotides are TGTGCCAGCAGATCTCACAGCGGGACAGGGGGCCGTGGTTTCGGCACTGAAGCTTTCTTT. It specifies CASRSHSGTGGRGFGTEAFF.

V is TRBV7-6 and J is TRBJ2-1; possibly TRBD1 for D (5 bases). Trimming removed 1 base from V and 15 bases from J, with 13 bases in between. This CDR3 spans 12 amino acids. Germline CDR1 reads SGHVS; CDR2 reads FNYEAQ. The CDR3 loop is CASSLEDKRWFF. The CDR3 bases are TGTGCCAGCAGCTTAGAGGACAAGCGATGGTTCTTC.

This clonotype has more than one count but fewer than ten. CDR3 region: CASSGPGAYNEQFF. The CDR3 DNA reads TGTGCCAGCAGCGGGCCTGGGGCCTACAATGAGCAGTTCTTC. J is TRBJ2-1 and V is TRBV7-3; D is unresolved. Germline CDR1 SGHTA, CDR2 FQGTGA. The CDR3 contains 14 residues. The V end was cut by 5 bases, the J end by 2 bases, with 10 bases between.

This clonotype has a count of ten or more. The rearrangement links TRBV5-1 to TRBJ1-3; D unclear. Between the trimmed V and J ends, which lost 0 bases and 3 bases, there was a span of 4 bases. This CDR3 is 13 amino acids long. Germline loops: CDR1 SGHRS, CDR2 YFSETQ. The CDR3 spells CASSLGNGNTIYF. Written as DNA, the CDR3 is TGCGCCAGCAGCTTGGGCAATGGAAACACCATATATTTT.

This clonotype was found many times. The chain carries TRBV6-2 or TRBV6-3 and TRBJ2-3; 7 bases map to TRBD1. V was pared by 6 bases and J by 0 bases, with 9 bases of the junction left unmatched. The CDR3 contains 16 residues. From germline, CDR1 is MNHEY and CDR2 SVGEGT. DNA for the CDR3: TGTGCCAGCAGAAGACAGGGACGCAGGAGCACAGATACGCAGTATTTT. It yields the protein CASRRQGRRSTDTQYF.

In its sample, this clonotype was seen many times. The CDR3 nucleotides are TGCAGTGCTAGGCGCCCGGGGGCGGCTCCTAGCACAGATACGCAGTATTTT. This sequence encodes CSARRPGAAPSTDTQYF. V is TRBV20-1 and J is TRBJ2-3, with D perhaps being TRBD1 or TRBD2 (6 bases each). The germline V gene has CDR1 DFQATT and CDR2 SNEGSKA (reference sequence). Trimming removed 3 bases at V and 0 bases at J, with 19 bases between. There are 17 residues in the CDR3.

The sample holds many counts of this clonotype. The V and J genes are TRBV28 and TRBJ2-2, with D unclear. CDR3 size: 13 residues. V lost 5 bases and J 1 base, leaving 5 bases between the germline ends. The V gene's germline CDR1 is MDHEN and CDR2 SYDVKM. The DNA of the CDR3 is TGTGCCAGCAGTGGGCGGAACACCGGGGAGCTGTTTTTT. Amino acids: CASSGRNTGELFF.

The chain carries TRBV6-5 and TRBJ2-6; D is uncertain. CDR1 is MNHEY and CDR2 is SVGAGI in the germline V gene. With 2 bases removed from V and 0 bases from J, the gap between germline ends came to 2 bases. The CDR3 has 14 amino acids. In nucleotides, the CDR3 is TGTGCCAGCAGTTACGGCTCTGGGGCCAACGTCCTGACTTTC. It is translated as CASSYGSGANVLTF.

Ten or more counts support this clonotype. This sequence joins TRBV11-2 and TRBJ2-3; D possibly uses TRBD1 or TRBD2 (6 bases each). Between the trimmed V and J ends, which lost 5 bases and 9 bases, there was a span of 18 bases. CDR3 length: 14 residues. CDR1 is SGHAT and CDR2 is FQNNGV in the germline V gene. Here the CDR3 reads CASSVDTGATTQYF. CDR3 in DNA: TGTGCCAGCAGCGTGGATACGGGGGCTACCACGCAGTATTTT.